Listed below are T cell receptor beta chains from one sample, sequenced in a study of blood T cell repertoires in COVID-19. Assay used: immunoSEQ multiplex PCR; TCRdb lists only in-frame clones, some missing. Here the sample spans about 180,000 clones, around 80% being singletons. Sequenced input: peripheral blood. The receptor source for this set is a woman in her seventies with acute or convalescent COVID-19. CDR3s include the opening cysteine and the closing phenylalanine or tryptophan. The order of the fields is V gene, CDR3 protein.

TRBV3-1/TRBV3-2	CASSQAANTEAFF
TRBV30	CAWNGLAGTDTQYF
TRBV7-8	CASSLELLAGTNEQFF
TRBV5-6	CASSLTGVASPLHF
TRBV14	CASSPTSIEQYF
TRBV30	CAWSRGLARANEKLFF
TRBV30	CAWSTVGGETQYF
TRBV7-2	CASSLVGGAQPRHF
TRBV19	CASSIVAGYRYEQYF
TRBV4-1	CASSQGTVNQPQHF
TRBV7-3	CASSLRLAGVNTDTQYF
TRBV7-2	CASSPRTSGRGGHSYEQYF
TRBV3-1/TRBV3-2	CASSQVGLAGYNEQFF
TRBV11-2	CASSNSQGYNEQFF
TRBV6-5	CASSLQGPYGYTF
TRBV28	CASSLGYREGSTEAFF
TRBV5-1	CASSPGQTYNEQFF
TRBV10-3	CAISSGQGAYEQYF
TRBV24-1	CATSDASPRGHGTEAFF
TRBV4-3	CASSQDLVLKGYGYTF
TRBV6-2/TRBV6-3	CASSYDIRRDTQYF
TRBV5-4	CASSPGAGVNQETQYF
TRBV3-1/TRBV3-2	CASSQEWGQEDYGYTF
TRBV19	CASSTGQGRLNGNTIYF
TRBV7-9	CASSVQQGPNYGYTF
TRBV27	CASSFLDRGRGYTF
TRBV5-1	CASSLAGSYGYTF
TRBV24-1	CATSDTRGPGNQPQHF
TRBV6-5	CASRGTGRPYEQYF
TRBV5-6	CASSSSGTGSSYNEQFF
TRBV15	CATSRNTGGEAFF
TRBV4-3	CASSQAAGIYGYTF
TRBV29-1	CSVVNIGGDQYF
TRBV20-1	CSASLSGRDNEQFF
TRBV19	CASSKSANTGELFF
TRBV28	CASSWARGPYEQYF
TRBV6-1	CASSEMESQHF
TRBV19	CASSMQGDQPQHF
TRBV19	CASSNGGRQGNSPLHF
TRBV28	CASSGGGYEQYF
TRBV7-2	CASSLDRGNGYTF
TRBV7-2	CASILSSGARSSYNEQFF
TRBV5-6	CASTPSSKRSTDTQYF
TRBV13	CASSERQGRNLAEAFF
TRBV6-5	CASSRGNSPLHF
TRBV30	CAWSELAGGHNEQFF
TRBV7-9	CASSPGQGYGYTF
TRBV29-1	CSVGDQLAGVISDTQYF
TRBV11-2	CASSYEGARNTEAFF
TRBV5-5	CASSLQVTTTGELFF
TRBV20-1	CSASYKGVGGYTF
TRBV5-4	CASSARQGYSGNTIYF